Listed here is a single TCR beta chain. Its antigen is still unknown. This CDR3 has 12 amino acids. Trimming removed 7 bases from V and 4 bases from J, with 10 bases in between. This sample stems from a study of blood T cells in healthy people across ages. Study results and limitations: In older individuals, TCR beta diversity per million T cells was lower, falling roughly linearly with age.

Next came a second PCR, run for roughly 6 to 11 cycles, which used a sample-barcoded 5' primer along with a J-beta primer mix. TCRdb re-called the 5' RACE reads through MiXCR, storing one row per CDR3 protein. The sample has around 1,900,000 distinct CDR3 sequences, around 42% seen once; the top ten hold under 30%. V usage is TRBV12-3 or TRBV12-4 and J usage is TRBJ1-1; D is unclear. The specimen was blood. This TCR derives from a human donor in good health. Here the CDR3 reads CASTHLTTEAFF. For the CDR3, the DNA is TGTGCCAGCACCCACTTGACCACTGAAGCTTTCTTT.